This T cell receptor (beta chain) was sequenced in a study of breast tumors, draining lymph nodes, adjacent tissues. Points from the study as a whole: Compared with basal-like, luminal-like tumors shared significantly more repertoire with nontumor tissue. Tumor T cell lymph node origin was a supported hypothesis, not proven. Findings are consistent with lymph node origin and intratumoral expansion of most tumor T cells. Tumors had less TCR diversity than lymph nodes, more than nontumor tissue.

One entry per CDR3 protein results from TCRdb running MiXCR on the multiplex PCR reads. The sample yields about 180,000 distinct CDR3 sequences, 30% to 35% seen once. Breast cancer patients provided tissue from their axillary draining lymph nodes. This clonotype appeared once. Its matching antigen is unknown. The receptor's source is a female donor with breast cancer. Some clones in this sample may be carry-over from other donors' samples. The material sequenced was axillary lymph node tissue.

CDR3 region: CSVGTGGTPTDTQYF. In DNA, the CDR3 is TGCAGCGTAGGGACGGGCGGCACTCCCACAGATACGCAGTATTTT. The V gene is TRBV29-1, the J gene TRBJ2-3; D assignment may be TRBD1 or TRBD2 (5 bases each). The ends were cut back, 6 bases at V and 2 bases at J, with 18 bases in the middle. There are 15 residues in the CDR3. Germline CDR1 reads SQVTM; CDR2 reads ANQGSEA.